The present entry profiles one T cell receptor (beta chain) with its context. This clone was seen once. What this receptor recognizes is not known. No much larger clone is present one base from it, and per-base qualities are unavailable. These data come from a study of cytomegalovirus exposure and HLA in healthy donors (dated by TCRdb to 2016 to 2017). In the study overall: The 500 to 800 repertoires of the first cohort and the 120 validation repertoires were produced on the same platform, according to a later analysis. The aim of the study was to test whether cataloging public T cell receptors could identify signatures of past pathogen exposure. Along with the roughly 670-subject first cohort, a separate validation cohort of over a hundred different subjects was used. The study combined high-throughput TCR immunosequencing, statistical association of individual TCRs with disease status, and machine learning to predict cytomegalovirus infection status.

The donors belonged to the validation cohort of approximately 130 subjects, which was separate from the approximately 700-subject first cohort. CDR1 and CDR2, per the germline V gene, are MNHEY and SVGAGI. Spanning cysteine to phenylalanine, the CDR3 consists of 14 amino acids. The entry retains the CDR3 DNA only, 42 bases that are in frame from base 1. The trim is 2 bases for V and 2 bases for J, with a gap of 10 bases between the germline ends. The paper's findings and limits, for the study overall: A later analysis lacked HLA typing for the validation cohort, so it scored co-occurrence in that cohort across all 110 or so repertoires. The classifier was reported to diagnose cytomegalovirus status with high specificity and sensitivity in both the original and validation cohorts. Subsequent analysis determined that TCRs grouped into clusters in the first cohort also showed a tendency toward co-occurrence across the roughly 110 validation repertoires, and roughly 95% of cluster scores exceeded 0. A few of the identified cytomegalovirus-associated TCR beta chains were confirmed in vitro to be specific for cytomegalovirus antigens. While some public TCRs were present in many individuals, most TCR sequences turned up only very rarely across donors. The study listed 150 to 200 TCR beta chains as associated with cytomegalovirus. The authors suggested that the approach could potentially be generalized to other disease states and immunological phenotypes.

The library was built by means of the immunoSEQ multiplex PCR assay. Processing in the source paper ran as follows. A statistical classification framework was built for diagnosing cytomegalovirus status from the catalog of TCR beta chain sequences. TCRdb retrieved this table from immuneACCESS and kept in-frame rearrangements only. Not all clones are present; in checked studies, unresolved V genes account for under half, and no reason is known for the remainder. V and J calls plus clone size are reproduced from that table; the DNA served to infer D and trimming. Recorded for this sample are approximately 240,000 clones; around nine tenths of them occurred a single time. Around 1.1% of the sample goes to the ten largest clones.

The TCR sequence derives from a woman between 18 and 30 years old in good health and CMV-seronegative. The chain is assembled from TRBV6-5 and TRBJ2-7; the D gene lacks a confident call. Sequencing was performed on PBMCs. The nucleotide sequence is TGTGCCAGCAGTTACGATCCAGTTACCTACGAGCAGTACTTC. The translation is CASSYDPVTYEQYF.